A selection of T cell receptor beta chains follows, all from one sample in a study of immune heterogeneity within non-small cell lung tumors. TCRdb fed the multiplex PCR reads into MiXCR, producing one record per CDR3 protein. Among 6,000 to 8,500 distinct CDR3 sequences listed, around 20% were seen once. The sequenced material came from lung tumor tissue. Source of these receptors: a man in his 60s with non-small cell lung cancer. The CDR3 runs from the conserved cysteine through the conserved F or W. D genes are given only for firm matches. Clone size is shown for a subset of rows, as once, few, many or a class of expanded clone.

D gene	clone size	V gene	J gene	CDR3 DNA	CDR3 protein
NA	medium-sized	TRBV12-3/TRBV12-4	TRBJ2-3	TGTGCCAGCAGTACCCGTACACTAGATACGCAGTATTTT	CASSTRTLDTQYF
NA	many	TRBV6-1	TRBJ2-5	TGTGCCAGCAGCCGGACCACCCAAGAGACCCAGTACTTC	CASSRTTQETQYF
TRBD2	NA	TRBV7-9	TRBJ2-3	TGTGCCAGCAGCCCCGGGACTAGCGGGATCCCAGATACGCAGTATTTT	CASSPGTSGIPDTQYF
TRBD1	many	TRBV18	TRBJ2-3	TGTGCCAGCTCCACTACAGGGGGCAGCACAGATACGCAGTATTTT	CASSTTGGSTDTQYF
NA	few	TRBV6-2/TRBV6-3	TRBJ2-5	TGTGCCAGCAGTTACTCCAGGGAGACCCAGTACTTC	CASSYSRETQYF
TRBD2	medium-sized	TRBV28	TRBJ2-7	TGTGCCAGCAGCTCCGGGACTAGCGGGATCTACGAGCAGTACTTC	CASSSGTSGIYEQYF
NA	many	TRBV20-1	TRBJ1-1	TGCAGTGCTAGTCCGGGGATGGGCACTGAAGCTTTCTTT	CSASPGMGTEAFF
NA	medium-sized	TRBV7-2	TRBJ2-3	TGTGCCAGCAGCTGGTCGTCGGGAGTTCCCGTCACAGATACGCAGTATTTT	CASSWSSGVPVTDTQYF
NA	many	TRBV7-3	TRBJ1-1	TGTGCCAGCAGCTTAATTGTCGACGGGAAAGCTTTCTTT	CASSLIVDGKAFF
TRBD2	medium-sized	TRBV11-2	TRBJ2-3	TGTGCCAGCGGGTTGCGGGAGGGCCTGGTAGATACGCAGTATTTT	CASGLREGLVDTQYF
TRBD2	NA	TRBV6-1	TRBJ2-2	TGTGCCAGCAGTCTAGCGGGATCGAACACCTTGGAGCTGTTTTTT	CASSLAGSNTLELFF
NA	many	TRBV9	TRBJ2-3	TGTGCCAGCAGCGCCCGGGCCAGGGTACCAAACACAGATACGCAGTATTTT	CASSARARVPNTDTQYF
TRBD2	NA	TRBV6-8	TRBJ2-7	TGTACCAGCAGTTACCCCGGGGGGGCTGGAGGAAAGCTCGAGCAGTACTTC	CTSSYPGGAGGKLEQYF
NA	many	TRBV27	TRBJ2-1	TGTGCCAGCATAAGCTCCTACAATGAGCAGTTCTTC	CASISSYNEQFF
NA	medium-sized	TRBV28	TRBJ1-5	TGTGCCAGCAGTTTATTGTCCCAGGGGCGCAATCAGCCCCAGCATTTT	CASSLLSQGRNQPQHF
TRBD1	medium-sized	TRBV7-8	TRBJ2-7	TGTGCCAGCAGCTTGGACAGGGGATTATACGAGCAGTACTTC	CASSLDRGLYEQYF
TRBD1	medium-sized	TRBV19	TRBJ2-3	TGTGCCAGTAGCCTCGACAGGGCTCCCACAGATACGCAGTATTTT	CASSLDRAPTDTQYF
TRBD1	medium-sized	TRBV2	TRBJ2-5	TGTGCCAGCAGTCACAAAACGGGACAGGGGTATGAGACCCAGTACTTC	CASSHKTGQGYETQYF
NA	few	TRBV9	TRBJ2-1	TGTGCCAGCAGCGTAGCCCAGGGTTACAATGAGCAGTTCTTC	CASSVAQGYNEQFF
TRBD2	medium-sized	TRBV12-3/TRBV12-4	TRBJ2-5	TGTGCCAGCAGTTTAGGCGCGGGAGCGGGGTGGTCCCAGTACTTC	CASSLGAGAGWSQYF
TRBD2	NA	TRBV20-1	TRBJ2-5	TGCATTGCTAGAGATCCCGGGACTAGGAAGGATGAGACCCAGTACTTC	CIARDPGTRKDETQYF
NA	many	TRBV10-3	TRBJ1-1	TGTGCCATCCAACCCGGGACAAGGAACACTGAAGCTTTCTTT	CAIQPGTRNTEAFF
TRBD1	large	TRBV6-1	TRBJ1-6	TGTGCCAGCAGTGAAGCCCCAGGGGGCAATGGTTCACCCCTCCACTTT	CASSEAPGGNGSPLHF
NA	many	TRBV10-3	TRBJ2-2	TGTGCCATCAGGGGGGGCCCGATCGGGGAGCTGTTTTTT	CAIRGGPIGELFF
NA	medium-sized	TRBV3-1	TRBJ2-2	TGTGCCAGCAGCCACGATCGTAGGGTTACCGGGGAGCTGTTTTTT	CASSHDRRVTGELFF
NA	medium-sized	TRBV27	TRBJ2-2	TGTGCCAGCAGCCGCTCAGAGAACACCGGGGAGCTGTTTTTT	CASSRSENTGELFF
NA	medium-sized	TRBV2	TRBJ2-3	TGTGCCAGCAGAGGGGGGCAGGTGGGCACAGATACGCAGTATTTT	CASRGGQVGTDTQYF
NA	NA	TRBV10-1	TRBJ1-6	TGCGCCAGCAGTGCATCCCGTGGGTCAGCCCTGCACTTT	CASSASRGSALHF
NA	NA	TRBV28	TRBJ2-7	TGTGCCAGTTTGGACCACGAGCAGTACTTC	CASLDHEQYF
NA	many	TRBV5-6	TRBJ2-2	TGTGCCAGCAGCTTTCTCTCAGGGGCGAACACCGGGGAGCTGTTTTTT	CASSFLSGANTGELFF
NA	few	TRBV5-6	TRBJ1-4	TGTGCCAGCAGCTTCCAGGGAGTATTTGGTGAAAAACTGTTTTTT	CASSFQGVFGEKLFF
NA	once	TRBV5-6	TRBJ2-7	TGTGCCAGCAGCTTGATGGGGACGCCCTACGAGCATTACTTC	CASSLMGTPYEHYF
NA	medium-sized	TRBV28	TRBJ2-7	TGTGCCAGCAGTTTTTGGCAGGGGACCCTCTACGAGCAGTACTTC	CASSFWQGTLYEQYF
NA	many	TRBV20-1	TRBJ1-5	TGCAGTGCTCATCTCGGGGGAGGCAGCGATCAGCCCCAGCATTTT	CSAHLGGGSDQPQHF
TRBD1	many	TRBV29-1	TRBJ1-4	TGCAGCGTGACGGGACAGGGTAATGAAAAACTGTTTTTT	CSVTGQGNEKLFF
TRBD1	medium-sized	TRBV10-2	TRBJ1-2	TGCGCCAGCGGGGCAGGGGGCAGCTATGGCTACACCTTC	CASGAGGSYGYTF
TRBD1	few	TRBV5-4	TRBJ1-4	TGTGCCAGCAGCAATTCTCAGGGGGCTACTAATGAAAAACTGTTTTTT	CASSNSQGATNEKLFF
NA	many	TRBV5-1	TRBJ2-3	TGCGCCAGCAGCTTTTCTAATGTAGATACGCAGTATTTT	CASSFSNVDTQYF
NA	many	TRBV20-1	TRBJ2-3	TGCAGTGCTAGAGCGGGCGGAGCGGTCACAGATACGCAGTATTTT	CSARAGGAVTDTQYF
NA	NA	TRBV5-5	TRBJ2-7	TGTGCCAGCAGCTCGGCAGGGGCTAGCGGCTACGAGCAGTACTTC	CASSSAGASGYEQYF
NA	medium-sized	TRBV7-9	TRBJ1-2	TGTGCCAGCAGATTCGACAGAAACTATGGCTACACCTTC	CASRFDRNYGYTF
NA	NA	TRBV30	TRBJ2-7	TGTGCCTGGAGTACCCTCCACCCGCAGTACTTC	CAWSTLHPQYF
NA	medium-sized	TRBV28	TRBJ1-2	TGTGCCAGCAGTTTATCACCTAACTATGGCTACACCTTC	CASSLSPNYGYTF
TRBD2	medium-sized	TRBV11-2	TRBJ2-7	TGTGCCAGCAGCTTAAGTACCGGGAGGGCCTGGTCCTACGAGCAGTACTTC	CASSLSTGRAWSYEQYF
NA	medium-sized	TRBV28	TRBJ2-3	TGTGCCAGCAGGGGACCGAATAAAGATACGCAGTATTTT	CASRGPNKDTQYF
NA	medium-sized	TRBV19	TRBJ1-2	TGTGCCAGTAGTATAGGGACCGCCGCCGGGGTTGCTGGCTACACCTTC	CASSIGTAAGVAGYTF
NA	medium-sized	TRBV12-3/TRBV12-4	TRBJ1-4	TGTGCCAGCAGTTTAGAAGGGGCGGGGGGAGAAAAACTGTTTTTT	CASSLEGAGGEKLFF
NA	many	TRBV28	TRBJ2-5	TGTGCCAGCAGTTTGGGACTCCAAGAGACCCAGTACTTC	CASSLGLQETQYF
NA	many	TRBV18	TRBJ1-3	TGTGCCAGTACGACAGACGGAAACACCATATATTTT	CASTTDGNTIYF
NA	medium-sized	TRBV3-1	TRBJ1-6	TGTGCCAGCAGCCAAGGAGGTATTGACAATTCACCCCTCCACTTT	CASSQGGIDNSPLHF
NA	many	TRBV29-1	TRBJ2-4	TGCAGCGTTGTGTGGTTGAAGGGTACCATTCAGTACTTC	CSVVWLKGTIQYF
NA	medium-sized	TRBV3-1	TRBJ1-3	TGTGCCAGCAGCCAGCCGCCAGGGAACACCATATATTTT	CASSQPPGNTIYF
NA	NA	TRBV20-1	TRBJ2-3	TGCAGTGCCCTGAAGGCCGGGATGGTGGTCACAGATACGCAGTATTTT	CSALKAGMVVTDTQYF